Shown below are 18 T cell receptor beta chains from a single sample sequenced in a study of vaccination and CD4 T cells after COVID-19 (dated by TCRdb to the early 2020s). Preparation of the library involved PCR. TCRdb shows the sequencer as Illumina iSeq 100. DNA from cultured CD4+ T cells underwent TCR sequencing with the Oncomine TCR Beta short-read assay at the Johns Hopkins FTIC core. TCRdb ran its own pipeline on the public reads, namely fastp trimming at Q25 and MiXCR clone calling, and kept in-frame beta chains. Each CDR3 protein appears once, grouped with its most common genes and DNA. The sample table records about 21,000 distinct CDR3 sequences; over 40% of these occur just once. The leading ten clones occupy over 3.5% of the sample. The treatment or condition label, as the study defines it: approximately 9-day PBMC culture with coronavirus spike peptide pools or control peptides (ViraFEST assay).

For these TCRs, the target antigens are not known. Material: CD4+ T cells from blood, cultured in vitro. The receptor source for this set is a human donor who had recovered from COVID-19.

This clonotype showed up just a few times. The genes are TRBV7-9 and TRBJ1-2, with 9 bases matching TRBD1. The CDR3 totals 14 residues. CDR1 is SEHNR, CDR2 FQNEAQ, per germline (reference sequence). J gave up 7 bases and V 1 base, and 4 bases lay outside the gene matches. CDR3 sequence (DNA): TGTGCCAGCAGCTTAGGGGGACAGGGTTCTGGCTACACCTTC. Its protein is CASSLGGQGSGYTF. Looking up the rest from reference TRBV7-9 and TRBJ1-2 gives the full variable domain: DTGVSQNPRHKITKRGQNVTFRCDPISEHNRLYWYRQTLGQGPEFLTYFQNEAQLEKSRLLSDRFSAERPKGSFSTLEIQRTEQGDSAMYLCASSLGGQGSGYTFGSGTRLTVV.

The chain couples TRBV5-4 to TRBJ1-5; D might be TRBD1 (5 bases). The CDR3 totals 13 residues. The V and J ends lost 2 bases and 7 bases respectively, with 10 bases between them. Germline values: CDR1 SGHNT, CDR2 YYREEE (reference sequence). The CDR3 DNA sequence: TGTGCCAGCAGCTTCGGGGGAGGACAGCCCCAGCATTTT. Its protein product is CASSFGGGQPQHF. The variable domain in full, completed from reference TRBV5-4 and TRBJ1-5, reads ETGVTQSPTHLIKTRGQQVTLRCSSQSGHNTVSWYQQALGQGPQFIFQYYREEENGRGNFPPRFSGLQFPNYSSELNVNALELDDSALYLCASSFGGGQPQHFGDGTRLSIL.

The J gene is TRBJ1-4, the V gene TRBV6-1, with D possibly being TRBD1 (5 bases). Trimming shortened V by 5 bases and J by 6 bases, and 13 bases separated the two germline ends. The germline V gene encodes CDR1 MNHNS and CDR2 SASEGT. There are 14 residues in the CDR3. The CDR3 protein is CASSPWDSYEKLFF. CDR3 nucleotide sequence: TGTGCCAGCAGTCCGTGGGACTCCTATGAAAAACTGTTTTTT.

This clonotype came up a few times. V and J are TRBV23-1 and TRBJ1-5; no clear D. TRBV23-1 is flagged as an ORF with uncertain function. The CDR3 consists of 14 residues. V was cut by 4 bases and J by 0 bases, with 7 bases left in between. CDR3 protein: CASSPVDSNQPQHF. CDR3 in DNA: TGCGCCAGCAGTCCCGTAGATAGCAATCAGCCCCAGCATTTT.

The chain is built from TRBV6-1 and TRBJ1-3; the D gene is possibly TRBD1 (6 bases). V was trimmed by 2 bases and J by 2 bases, leaving 13 bases between them. The CDR3 length is 16 residues. CDR1 MNHNS and CDR2 SASEGT come from the germline V gene. This CDR3 is CASSERGGLTGNTIYF. DNA of the CDR3: TGTGCCAGCAGTGAAAGGGGGGGGCTTACTGGAAACACCATATATTTT.

The chain combines TRBV20-1 with TRBJ1-1; D not resolved. Between the trimmed V and J ends, which lost 0 bases and 3 bases, there was a span of 8 bases. Per the germline V gene, CDR1 is DFQATT and CDR2 is SNEGSKA (reference sequence). This CDR3 contains 13 residues. The CDR3 region has the DNA TGCAGTGCTAGAGATGGCGGTGACACTGAAGCTTTCTTT. Translation: CSARDGGDTEAFF.

The chain joins TRBV20-1 to TRBJ1-2, with 7 bases identical to TRBD1. The CDR3 runs 17 residues. Germline trimming cut 1 base from V and 2 bases from J; bases unmatched to any gene: 13. Germline CDR1 and CDR2: DFQATT and SNEGSKA (reference sequence). The CDR3 coding sequence is TGCAGTGCTAGAGGCTTGTACAGGGGAAACACAAACTATGGCTACACCTTC. Translating it yields CSARGLYRGNTNYGYTF.

This clonotype was detected only a few times. The chain couples TRBV20-1 to TRBJ2-3; D is perhaps TRBD2 (6 bases). V gave up 6 bases and J gave up 1 base, with 17 bases separating them. CDR3 length equals 15 residues. CDR1 and CDR2 (germline): DFQATT, SNEGSKA (reference sequence). CDR3 in amino acids: CSAPERASGTDTQYF. CDR3 nucleotides: TGCAGTGCCCCTGAGCGGGCGTCTGGCACAGATACGCAGTATTTT.

This clonotype was found a few times. This chain links TRBV7-2 with TRBJ1-5; D is uncertain. The V gene lost 5 bases and the J gene lost 2 bases, with 13 bases spanning the gap. Germline values: CDR1 SGHTA, CDR2 FQGNSA. The length of the CDR3 is 15 residues. CDR3 in amino acids: CASSPILGGNQPQHF. The CDR3 coding sequence is TGTGCCAGCAGCCCGATATTGGGTGGCAATCAGCCCCAGCATTTT.

The chain uses TRBV7-2 and TRBJ1-6; 7 bases are a match to TRBD1. CDR1 and CDR2 from the germline V gene are SGHTA and FQGNSA. This CDR3 contains 15 residues. The V segment lost 5 bases and the J segment 0 bases; nucleotides outside the gene matches: 1. The CDR3 loop is CASSRDSSYNSPLHF. DNA for the CDR3: TGTGCCAGCAGCCGGGACAGCTCCTATAATTCACCCCTCCACTTT.

Comment on this clonotype: The junction departs from germline at one end; a sequencing error may be responsible. This rearrangement joins TRBV11-3 to TRBJ2-5; D is perhaps TRBD2 (6 bases). Per germline, CDR1 SGHNT and CDR2 YENEEA. The CDR3 contains 15 residues. The CDR3, as DNA: TGTGCCAGCAGCTTAGGGGACTTACAACAAGGGACCCAGTACTTC. It is translated as CASSLGDLQQGTQYF.

J is TRBJ2-7 and V is TRBV7-2, with 8 bases aligning to TRBD2. The germline gives CDR1 SGHTA, CDR2 FQGNSA. The ends lost 3 bases at V and 2 bases at J; junction bases unmatched: 6. The CDR3 is 15 amino acids. CDR3 sequence: CASSLNGGVAYEQYF. The DNA for the CDR3 is TGTGCCAGCAGCTTGAACGGGGGGGTGGCCTACGAGCAGTACTTC.

The rearrangement uses TRBV2 and TRBJ1-3; the D is unclear. The CDR3 spans 15 residues. The germline gives CDR1 SNHLY, CDR2 FYNNEI. V was trimmed by 8 bases and J by 0 bases, leaving 14 bases between them. The CDR3 spells CASLRGQDSGNTIYF. The CDR3 DNA reads TGTGCCAGCCTCCGAGGCCAGGACTCTGGAAACACCATATATTTT. Together with reference TRBV2 and TRBJ1-3, the CDR3 gives the full variable domain: EPEVTQTPSHQVTQMGQEVILRCVPISNHLYFYWYRQILGQKVEFLVSFYNNEISEKSEIFDDQFSVERPDGSNFTLKIRSTKLEDSAMYFCASLRGQDSGNTIYFGEGSWLTVV.

The rearrangement uses TRBV7-6 and TRBJ2-5, with 7 nucleotides matching TRBD2. V shed 1 base and J 2 bases; nucleotides not matched to a gene: 4. The CDR3 consists of 15 residues. CDR1 SGHVS and CDR2 FNYEAQ come from the germline V gene. The CDR3 nucleotides are TGTGCCAGCAGCTTAGGGGCTAGCGGACAAGAGACCCAGTACTTC. It translates to CASSLGASGQETQYF.

The chain couples TRBV7-2 to TRBJ1-2, with 9 bases identical to TRBD1. Losses at the gene ends were 3 bases for V and 6 bases for J; bases not matched to a gene: 2. From germline, CDR1 is SGHTA and CDR2 FQGNSA. CDR3 length equals 13 residues. CDR3 region: CASSFRTGDGYTF. The DNA of the CDR3 is TGTGCCAGCAGCTTTAGGACAGGGGATGGCTACACCTTC.

This clonotype has only one observation. V and J are TRBV27 and TRBJ1-2, with 7 bases fitting TRBD1. Germline CDR1 MNHEY, CDR2 SMNVEV (reference sequence). This CDR3 has 14 residues. V shed 7 bases, J shed 6 bases, and the junction held 11 bases outside the gene matches. CDR3 residues: CASTLRQGSNGYTF. The CDR3 bases are TGTGCCAGCACTTTGAGACAGGGCTCTAATGGCTACACCTTC.

This clonotype has more than one count but fewer than ten. In nucleotides, the CDR3 is TGTGCCAGTAGAGGGGTCAACACTGAAGCTTTCTTT. Protein product: CASRGVNTEAFF. The chain recombines TRBV19 with TRBJ1-1; weak D call: TRBD1 (5 bases). The CDR3 is made up of 12 amino acids. V lost 6 bases to trimming and J lost 2 bases, with 7 bases between them. Germline values: CDR1 LNHDA, CDR2 SQIVND (reference sequence).

The V gene is TRBV12-3 or TRBV12-4, the J gene TRBJ1-2; D is unclear. V lost 3 bases, J lost 4 bases, and 18 bases lay in between. The CDR3 sequence is 16 residues long. Here the CDR3 DNA reads TGTGCCAGCAGTTTTCGGGGTTTTAAAGGTAGCTATGGCTACACCTTC. Its translation is CASSFRGFKGSYGYTF.